One TCR beta chain is described in this entry. The antigen is undetermined. The sample comes from a study of shared clonotypes between healthy human individuals. Overall study context: The plates for each donor numbered three CD4 naive, three CD4 memory, two CD8 naive and one CD8 memory. Study-wide results and limits: Naive subsets generally exceeded memory subsets in estimated richness. Sharing across a few donors was seen in 4% to 6.5% of naive CD4 clonotypes. Donor clonotype sharing was expected to depend on sequencing depth.

The germline gives CDR1 SGHKS, CDR2 YYEKEE (reference sequence). This CDR3 has 15 amino acids. V lost 0 bases to trimming and J lost 1 base, with 10 bases between them. Assay used: immunoSEQ multiplex PCR; TCRdb lists only in-frame clones, some missing. The data contain more than 2 million clones, approximately 94% of them singletons. This sequence originates from a man younger than 30 in good health. What was sequenced was naive CD4+ T cells sorted from blood. The subset is: CD45RA+ positively selected. This chain connects TRBV5-5 to TRBJ2-5; D unclear. CDR3 nucleotides: TGTGCCAGCAGCTTGGACGGAACCTCCCAAGAGACCCAGTACTTC. It yields the protein CASSLDGTSQETQYF. Filled out from reference TRBV5-5 and TRBJ2-5, the complete variable domain reads DAGVTQSPTHLIKTRGQQVTLRCSPISGHKSVSWYQQVLGQGPQFIFQYYEKEERGRGNFPDRFSARQFPNYSSELNVNALLLGDSALYLCASSLDGTSQETQYFGPGTRLLVL.